Sequencing of this T cell receptor beta chain was carried out in a study of T cell changes during pregnancy in multiple sclerosis. Here immunoSEQ multiplex PCR was the method, and the copy in TCRdb shows in-frame clones only, minus some. The data hold some 96,000 clones, with about 92% observed a single time. Germline loops: CDR1 SGHRS, CDR2 YFSETQ. CDR3 size: 14 residues. Trimming removed 0 bases at V and 2 bases at J, with 9 bases between. The TCR sequence derives from a female donor with multiple sclerosis, enrolled in a pregnancy study. This chain links TRBV5-1 with TRBJ2-7; D is unresolved. This material consisted of peripheral blood, taken after pregnancy. The chain's CDR3 is CASSLDTGTYEQYF. DNA of the CDR3: TGCGCCAGCAGCTTGGATACGGGTACCTACGAGCAGTACTTC.